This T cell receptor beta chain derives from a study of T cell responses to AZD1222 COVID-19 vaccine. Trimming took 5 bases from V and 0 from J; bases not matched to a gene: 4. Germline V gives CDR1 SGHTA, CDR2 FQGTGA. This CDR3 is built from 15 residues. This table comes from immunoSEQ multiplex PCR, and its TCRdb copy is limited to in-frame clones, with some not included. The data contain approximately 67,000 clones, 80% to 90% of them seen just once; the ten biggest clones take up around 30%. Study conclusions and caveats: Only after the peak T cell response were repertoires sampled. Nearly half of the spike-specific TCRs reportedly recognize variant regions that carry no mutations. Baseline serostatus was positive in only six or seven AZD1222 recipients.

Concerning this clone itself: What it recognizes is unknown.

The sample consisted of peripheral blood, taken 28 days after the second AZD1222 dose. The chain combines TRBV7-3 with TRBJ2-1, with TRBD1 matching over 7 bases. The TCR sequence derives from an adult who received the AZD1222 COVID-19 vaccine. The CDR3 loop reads CASSRDRYSYNEQFF. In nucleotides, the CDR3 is TGTGCCAGCAGCCGGGACAGATACTCCTACAATGAGCAGTTCTTC.